The 25 T cell receptor beta chains below were found in one sample sequenced in a study of blood T cell repertoires in COVID-19. Sequenced by immunoSEQ multiplex PCR; TCRdb stores in-frame clones only, minus some. Of about 230,000 clones listed, more than 75% are singletons. Specimen: peripheral blood. Every receptor here comes from a man aged 35-49 years with acute or convalescent COVID-19.

The genes are TRBV6-5 and TRBJ1-2, with 11 bases that match TRBD1. J lost 2 bases, V lost 6 bases, and 5 bases had no gene match. Germline CDR1 reads MNHEY; CDR2 reads SVGAGI. The CDR3 has 15 amino acids. The CDR3 DNA reads TGTGCCAGCAGAAGGACAGGGGGCCCCAACTATGGCTACACCTTC. This gives the protein CASRRTGGPNYGYTF.

The CDR3 is CASSSRTGDSSPLHF. The DNA for the CDR3 is TGTGCCAGCAGCTCCCGGACAGGGGACTCATCACCCCTCCACTTT. The chain couples TRBV5-4 to TRBJ1-6; 9 nucleotides agree with TRBD1. The CDR3 covers 15 residues. Looked up from germline, CDR1 is SGHNT and CDR2 is YYREEE (reference sequence). Trimming removed 3 bases from V and 10 bases from J; junction bases left unmatched: 8.

This clone was recorded once. The chain is built from TRBV3-1 (or the pseudogene TRBV3-2) and TRBJ2-3; tentative D call: TRBD2 (6 bases). V was cut by 3 bases and J by 1 base, with 11 bases left in between. From germline, CDR1 is LGHDT and CDR2 YNNKEL (reference sequence). The CDR3 contains 15 residues. The CDR3 DNA is TGTGCCAGCAGCCATCAGCGGGTTCGCACAGATACGCAGTATTTT. Translation: CASSHQRVRTDTQYF.

Only one count was recorded for this clone. The chain combines TRBV19 with TRBJ1-2, with no clear D. Germline V CDR1 and CDR2: LNHDA, SQIVND (reference sequence). The CDR3 is 14 amino acids. Trimming left V 7 bases short and J 4 bases short, with 16 bases between. CDR3 amino acids: CASTPLEASYGYTF. The CDR3 DNA reads TGTGCCAGTACCCCGTTAGAGGCCAGCTATGGCTACACCTTC.

The chain recombines TRBV7-6 with TRBJ2-5, with D maybe TRBD2 (5 bases). V lost 0 bases and J lost 3, with 17 bases in between. The CDR3 extends over 17 amino acids. The germline V gene encodes CDR1 SGHVS and CDR2 FNYEAQ. The CDR3 DNA follows: TGTGCCAGCAGCTTAGCGGGCACACGGCCCGGGAAAGAGACCCAGTACTTC. Its protein is CASSLAGTRPGKETQYF.

V is TRBV18 and J is TRBJ1-2, with 9 positions matching TRBD1. V was pared by 3 bases and J by 5 bases, with 13 bases of the junction left unmatched. The germline V gene has CDR1 KGHSH and CDR2 LQKENI. The CDR3 is made up of 17 amino acids. Here the CDR3 reads CASSPADRGKLSYGYTF. DNA of the CDR3: TGTGCCAGCTCACCCGCGGACAGGGGCAAGTTGAGTTATGGCTACACCTTC.

The chain joins TRBV7-2 to TRBJ1-2, with no clear D. The CDR3 sequence is 15 residues long. CDR1 is SGHTA and CDR2 is FQGNSA in the germline V gene. V was pared by 1 base and J by 0 bases, with 9 bases between. The CDR3 is CASSLEPSPNYGYTF. CDR3 coding DNA: TGTGCCAGCAGCTTAGAGCCCTCTCCTAACTATGGCTACACCTTC.

The chain combines TRBV7-9 with TRBJ1-3; D ambiguous. The CDR3 totals 15 residues. V shed 1 base and J shed 0 bases, with 7 bases lying between them. CDR1 is SEHNR, CDR2 FQNEAQ, per germline (reference sequence). The CDR3 here is CASSLDGFSGNTIYF. DNA for the CDR3: TGTGCCAGCAGCTTAGACGGGTTCTCTGGAAACACCATATATTTT.

V is TRBV5-4 and J is TRBJ1-2, with unresolved D. Trimming took 0 bases from V and 0 from J, leaving 6 bases between them. The CDR3 runs to 14 residues. Germline V gene data show CDR1 as SGHNT and CDR2 as YYREEE (reference sequence). The CDR3 nucleotides read TGTGCCAGCAGCTTGGCCCAGACTAACTATGGCTACACCTTC. Its translation is CASSLAQTNYGYTF.

The chain carries TRBV28 and TRBJ1-2; TRBD1 is a possible D gene (6 bases). Germline V gives CDR1 MDHEN, CDR2 SYDVKM. V shed 6 bases and J shed 7 bases, with 24 bases lying between them. This CDR3 comprises 16 residues. CDR3 DNA sequence: TGTGCCAGCAGACGGTCCGGGACACTGGCGTTTGGTGGCTACACCTTC. Translation gives CASRRSGTLAFGGYTF.

CDR3 amino acids: CASSQERKQGSAFF. The DNA for the CDR3 is TGTGCCAGCAGCCAAGAACGGAAACAGGGGTCAGCTTTCTTT. This sequence joins TRBV4-2 and TRBJ1-1; 7 nucleotides line up with TRBD1. The CDR3 covers 14 residues. Germline CDR1 and CDR2: LGHNA and YNFKEQ. V dropped 0 bases and J dropped 10; count of bases not matched to a gene: 8.

The chain employs TRBV19 and TRBJ2-3; 7 bases are shared with TRBD2. V was pared by 10 bases and J by 2 bases, with 9 bases of the junction left unmatched. The CDR3 runs to 14 residues. The germline CDR1 and CDR2 sequences are LNHDA and SQIVND (reference sequence). CDR3 nucleotides: TGTGCCACCGGGGACTACCCACTCACAGATACGCAGTATTTT. It yields the protein CATGDYPLTDTQYF.

Worth noting for this clone: One end of the junction does not line up with germline, which may come from a read error. V gene TRBV4-2 combines with J gene TRBJ1-3; D may be TRBD1 (6 bases). Germline assignment: CDR1 LGHNA and CDR2 YNFKEQ. The CDR3 contains 15 residues. As DNA, the CDR3 is TGTGCCAGCAGCGAAGACAGGACTGCTGGAAACACCATATATTTT. Translation: CASSEDRTAGNTIYF.

The chain carries TRBV5-4 and TRBJ2-3; D is perhaps TRBD1 (6 bases). The CDR3 extends over 13 amino acids. Trimming removed 6 bases at V and 4 bases at J, with 12 bases between. Germline V gene sequence: CDR1 SGHNT, CDR2 YYREEE (reference sequence). CDR3 nucleotides: TGTGCCAGCACCCCGGGACAACCAGATACGCAGTATTTT. This gives the protein CASTPGQPDTQYF.

The chain has TRBV7-4 and TRBJ1-5, with TRBD1 as a possible D gene (5 bases). The V gene's germline CDR1 is SGHVT and CDR2 SQSDAQ. This CDR3 spans 14 amino acids. With 0 bases removed from V and 9 bases from J, the gap between germline ends came to 12 bases. In nucleotides, the CDR3 is TGTGCCAGCAGCTTAGCTCGGGCAGGGTGGCCCCAGCATTTT. Translation gives CASSLARAGWPQHF. The full variable domain, rest sourced from reference TRBV7-4 and TRBJ1-5, is GAGVSQSPRYKVAKRGRDVALRCDSISGHVTLYWYRQTLGQGSEVLTYSQSDAQRDKSGRPSGRFSAERPERSVSTLKIQRTEQGDSAVYLCASSLARAGWPQHFGDGTRLSIL.

This chain joins TRBV5-1 and TRBJ1-4; TRBD1 aligns across 9 bases. Germline V lookup: CDR1 SGHRS, CDR2 YFSETQ. The V gene end was trimmed by 3 bases and the J gene end by 5 bases; junction bases not matched to a gene: 2. The CDR3 runs to 14 residues. In DNA form, the CDR3 reads TGCGCCAGCAGCTATGGACAGGGGAATGAAAAACTGTTTTTT. Translation gives CASSYGQGNEKLFF.

The V and J genes are TRBV11-1 and TRBJ1-4; possible D gene TRBD1, 5 bases. Germline CDR1 and CDR2: SGHAT and FQDESV (reference sequence). The V gene lost 2 bases and the J gene lost 1 base, with 8 bases spanning the gap. The CDR3 consists of 15 residues. CDR3 bases: TGTGCCAGCAGCTTACTGGGACTAACTAATGAAAAACTGTTTTTT. Its protein is CASSLLGLTNEKLFF.

This clone has more than one count but fewer than ten. The chain uses TRBV30 and TRBJ1-2; D might be TRBD1 (6 bases). CDR1 and CDR2 (germline): GTSNPN, SVGIG (reference sequence). The ends were cut back, 3 bases at V and 0 bases at J, with 14 bases in the middle. The CDR3 totals 15 residues. CDR3 in amino acids: CAWSHPDRTNYGYTF. CDR3 nucleotide sequence: TGTGCCTGGAGCCACCCGGACAGAACTAACTATGGCTACACCTTC.

CDR3 residues: CASGHRGEAEAFF. The CDR3 DNA sequence: TGTGCCAGCGGTCACAGGGGAGAGGCTGAAGCTTTCTTT. V gene TRBV6-5 combines with J gene TRBJ1-1, with 7 bases matching TRBD1. CDR3 length equals 13 residues. Per the germline V gene, CDR1 is MNHEY and CDR2 is SVGAGI. The V gene end was trimmed by 8 bases and the J gene end by 6 bases; junction bases not matched to a gene: 9.

The CDR3 loop is CASSLEAQMNTEAFF. CDR3 DNA: TGTGCCAGCAGCTTAGAGGCACAGATGAACACTGAAGCTTTCTTT. V usage is TRBV7-4 and J usage is TRBJ1-1; no firm D call. The V end was cut by 1 base, the J end by 0 bases, with 9 bases between. This CDR3 comprises 15 residues. From germline, CDR1 is SGHVT and CDR2 SQSDAQ.

J is TRBJ2-3 and V is TRBV6-5; D is possibly TRBD2 (5 bases). This CDR3 contains 15 residues. V was shortened by 9 bases and J by 6 bases, with 22 bases between the two germline ends. Germline V lookup: CDR1 MNHEY, CDR2 SVGAGI. CDR3 protein: CASLRLRQADDTQYF. The CDR3 nucleotides read TGTGCCAGTTTGCGATTACGACAAGCGGATGATACGCAGTATTTT.

The rearrangement joins TRBV13 to TRBJ2-7, with TRBD1 matching over 8 bases. Germline CDR1 is PRHDT and CDR2 is FYEKMQ (reference sequence). The CDR3 runs 14 residues. V trimming: 0 bases; J trimming: 3 bases; junction bases outside the gene matches: 1. This CDR3 is CASSLGDRDYEQYF. CDR3 nucleotide sequence: TGTGCCAGCAGCTTAGGGGACAGGGACTACGAGCAGTACTTC. The full variable domain, in which reference TRBV13 and TRBJ2-7 provide the parts outside the CDR3, is AAGVIQSPRHLIKEKRETATLKCYPIPRHDTVYWYQQGPGQDPQFLISFYEKMQSDKGSIPDRFSAQQFSDYHSELNMSSLELGDSALYFCASSLGDRDYEQYFGPGTRLTVT.

V usage is TRBV19 and J usage is TRBJ1-4, with D hard to call. With 11 bases removed from V and 8 bases from J, the gap between germline ends came to 18 bases. Per the germline V gene, CDR1 is LNHDA and CDR2 is SQIVND (reference sequence). The length of the CDR3 is 13 residues. Written as DNA, the CDR3 is TGTGCCGGAATGAATGGACTCGGGGAAAAACTGTTTTTT. Its translation: CAGMNGLGEKLFF.

The gene calls are TRBV18 and TRBJ1-4; TRBD1 matches 7 bases. In germline, CDR1 is KGHSH, CDR2 LQKENI. The CDR3 is 15 amino acids. The V segment lost 6 bases and the J segment 5 bases; nucleotides outside the gene matches: 9. CDR3 protein: CASSNRQGDNEKLFF. The DNA of the CDR3 is TGTGCCAGCTCTAATCGACAGGGAGACAATGAAAAACTGTTTTTT.

The V gene is TRBV6-6, the J gene TRBJ1-3, with a tentative D call TRBD1 (5 bases). The CDR3 contains 16 residues. Per germline, CDR1 MNHNY and CDR2 SVGAGI (reference sequence). V lost 6 bases, J lost 2 bases, and 17 bases lay in between. The CDR3, as DNA: TGTGCCAGCAGCCCCGTATGGACACTCGCTGGAAACACCATATATTTT. Amino acid sequence: CASSPVWTLAGNTIYF.